These T cell receptor beta chains were read from a single sample in a study of blood T cells in healthy people across ages. TCRdb independently ran MiXCR on the 5' RACE reads; one entry per CDR3 protein. The table has about 800,000 distinct CDR3 sequences, 20% to 25% seen once. This sample also appeared in a second study, on T cells of mothers and their children.

Sequencing was done on a sample of blood. The source is a boy aged 5-17 years in good health. Each CDR3 is given with its conserved first and last residue. The D gene is left open where the match is weak. Clone size is stated in some rows and not others, as once, few, many or a class when expanded.

d_call	clone_size	v_call	j_call	cdr3_nt	cdr3_aa
TRBD1	NA	TRBV27	TRBJ1-6	TGTGCCAGCAGCTGGACAGGGGGATTTTACTCACCCCTCCACTTT	CASSWTGGFYSPLHF
NA	many	TRBV7-9	TRBJ2-4	TGTGCCAGCAGCTTCGACGGGTTAGCCAAAAACATTCAGTACTTC	CASSFDGLAKNIQYF
NA	few	TRBV7-2	TRBJ1-2	TGTGCCAGCAGCTCCGAGGGCAGGGTTTCCTATGGCTACACCTTC	CASSSEGRVSYGYTF
NA	few	TRBV10-3	TRBJ1-5	TGTGCCATCAGTGATATGAATAGCAATCAGCCCCAGCATTTT	CAISDMNSNQPQHF
TRBD1	few	TRBV12-3/TRBV12-4	TRBJ2-5	TGTGCCAGCAGCCCCTCCGGGACAGGGATGCAGACCCAGTACTTC	CASSPSGTGMQTQYF
TRBD1	NA	TRBV29-1	TRBJ1-1	TGCAGCGTTGTAGGTTCGGACAGGGGAGTCGGGGCTTTCTTT	CSVVGSDRGVGAFF
TRBD2	few	TRBV20-1	TRBJ2-5	TGCAGTGCTGAAAATCCGGGACTAGCGGGACCCCAAGAGACCCAGTACTTC	CSAENPGLAGPQETQYF
NA	NA	TRBV6-5	TRBJ2-1	TGTGCCAGCACCGAGCGTAACTCCGGGCTAAGGGAGTACTTC	CASTERNSGLREYF
NA	few	TRBV29-1	TRBJ2-7	TGCAGCGTTGAAGGAGGTGTCAGCTCCTACGAGCAGTACTTC	CSVEGGVSSYEQYF
NA	few	TRBV29-1	TRBJ2-5	TGCAGCGTTGCGCAGGTACTACAAGAGACCCAGTACTTC	CSVAQVLQETQYF
TRBD1	few	TRBV28	TRBJ2-7	TGTGCCAGCAGTTTCAGCAGGGACAGGGGGACCTACGAGCAGTACTTC	CASSFSRDRGTYEQYF
TRBD2	NA	TRBV20-1	TRBJ2-3	TGCAGTGCTAGAGATTTGCGGGAGGTTGAACCAGATACGCAGTATTTT	CSARDLREVEPDTQYF
NA	few	TRBV5-1	TRBJ1-4	TGCGCCAGCAGCCGATCCGACCGGGGGAGTGCAACTAATGAAAAACTGTTTTTT	CASSRSDRGSATNEKLFF
NA	once	TRBV20-1	TRBJ2-3	TGCAGTGCTAGAGATTTTCAGCGGAGCACAGATACGCAGTATTTT	CSARDFQRSTDTQYF
NA	NA	TRBV24-1	TRBJ2-2	TGTGCCACCAGTGATCCCGCCGGGGTCCGATCGGGGGAGCTGTTTTTT	CATSDPAGVRSGELFF
NA	NA	TRBV4-1	TRBJ1-1	TGCGCCAGCAGCCAAGGAAACTCCTTGTGGGCTTTCTTT	CASSQGNSLWAFF
NA	NA	TRBV7-2	TRBJ2-2	TGTGCCAGCAGCTTGGTGGGGTGGGACACCGGGGAGCTGTTTTTT	CASSLVGWDTGELFF
NA	few	TRBV6-5	TRBJ1-6	TGTGCCAGCTCGGGCGGGGTGACCTATAATTCACCCCTCCACTTT	CASSGGVTYNSPLHF
NA	NA	TRBV6-5	TRBJ2-5	TGTGCCAGCAGTAAGACAAACCAAGAGACCCAGTACTTC	CASSKTNQETQYF
TRBD2	few	TRBV20-1	TRBJ2-1	TGCAGTGCCGGGGGAGGCCTAGCGGGAGAGGGCAATGAGCAGTTCTTC	CSAGGGLAGEGNEQFF
NA	NA	TRBV27	TRBJ1-2	TGTGCCAGCAGTCCCAAGGGCTATGGCTACACCTTC	CASSPKGYGYTF
TRBD2	few	TRBV29-1	TRBJ2-2	TGCAGCGTCACAGGGGTCCCTCCGGGACTAGCGGGAGTTGGTACCGGGGAGCTGTTTTTT	CSVTGVPPGLAGVGTGELFF